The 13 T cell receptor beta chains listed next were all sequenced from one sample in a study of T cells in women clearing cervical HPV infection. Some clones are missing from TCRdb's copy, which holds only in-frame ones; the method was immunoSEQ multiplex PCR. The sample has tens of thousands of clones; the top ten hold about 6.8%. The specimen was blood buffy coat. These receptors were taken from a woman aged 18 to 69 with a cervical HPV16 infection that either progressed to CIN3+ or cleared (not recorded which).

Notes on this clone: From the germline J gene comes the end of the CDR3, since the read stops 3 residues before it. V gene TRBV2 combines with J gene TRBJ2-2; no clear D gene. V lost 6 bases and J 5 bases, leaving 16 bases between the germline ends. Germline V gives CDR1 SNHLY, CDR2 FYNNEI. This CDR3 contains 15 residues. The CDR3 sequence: CASRSIPSRTGELFF. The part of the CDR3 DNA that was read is TGTGCCAGCAGATCGATACCTTCGCGGACCGGGGAG.

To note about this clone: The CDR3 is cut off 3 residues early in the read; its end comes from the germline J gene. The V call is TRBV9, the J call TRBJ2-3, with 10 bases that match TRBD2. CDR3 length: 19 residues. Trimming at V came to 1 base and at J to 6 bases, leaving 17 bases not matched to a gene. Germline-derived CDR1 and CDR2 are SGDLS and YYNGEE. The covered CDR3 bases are TGTGCCAGCAGCGTATTCGAAGCGGGAGGGCGATTCCTGGTGGATACG. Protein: CASSVFEAGGRFLVDT. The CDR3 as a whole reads CASSVFEAGGRFLVDTQYF. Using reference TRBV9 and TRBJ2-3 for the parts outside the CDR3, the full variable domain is DSGVTQTPKHLITATGQRVTLRCSPRSGDLSVYWYQQSLDQGLQFLIQYYNGEERAKGNILERFSAQQFPDLHSELNLSSLELGDSALYFCASSVFEAGGRFLVDTQYFGPGTRLTVL.

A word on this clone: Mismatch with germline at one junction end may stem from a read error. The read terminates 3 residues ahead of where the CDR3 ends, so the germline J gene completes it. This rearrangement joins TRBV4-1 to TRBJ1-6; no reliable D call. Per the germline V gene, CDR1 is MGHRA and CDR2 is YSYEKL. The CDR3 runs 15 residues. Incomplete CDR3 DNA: TGCGCCAGCAGCGAAGAGAGGGCGTCTAATTCACCC. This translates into CASSEERASNSP. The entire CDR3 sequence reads CASSEERASNSPLHF.

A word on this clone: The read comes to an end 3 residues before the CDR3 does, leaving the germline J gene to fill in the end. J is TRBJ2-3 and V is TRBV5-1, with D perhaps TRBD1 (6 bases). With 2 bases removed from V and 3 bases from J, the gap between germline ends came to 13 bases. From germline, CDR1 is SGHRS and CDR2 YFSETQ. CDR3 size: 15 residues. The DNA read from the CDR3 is TGCGCCAGCAGCTTAGAGGGGGTTGGTACAGATACG. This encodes CASSLEGVGTDT. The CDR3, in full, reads CASSLEGVGTDTQYF.

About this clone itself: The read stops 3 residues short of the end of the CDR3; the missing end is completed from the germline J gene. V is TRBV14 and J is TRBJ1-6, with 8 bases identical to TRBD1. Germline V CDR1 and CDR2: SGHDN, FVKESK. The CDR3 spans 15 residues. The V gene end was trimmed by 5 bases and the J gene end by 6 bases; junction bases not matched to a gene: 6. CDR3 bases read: TGTGCCAGCAGCGAGACAGGGGCCCTTAATTCACCC. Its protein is CASSETGALNSP. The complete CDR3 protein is CASSETGALNSPLHF.

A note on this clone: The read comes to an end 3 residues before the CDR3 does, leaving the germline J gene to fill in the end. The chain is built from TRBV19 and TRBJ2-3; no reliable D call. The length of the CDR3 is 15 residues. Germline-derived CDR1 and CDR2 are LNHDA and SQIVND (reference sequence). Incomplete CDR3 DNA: TGTGCCAGTAGTCCCTCCGGGTGGGTCCAAGAGACG. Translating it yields CASSPSGWVQET. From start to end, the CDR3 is CASSPSGWVQETQYF.

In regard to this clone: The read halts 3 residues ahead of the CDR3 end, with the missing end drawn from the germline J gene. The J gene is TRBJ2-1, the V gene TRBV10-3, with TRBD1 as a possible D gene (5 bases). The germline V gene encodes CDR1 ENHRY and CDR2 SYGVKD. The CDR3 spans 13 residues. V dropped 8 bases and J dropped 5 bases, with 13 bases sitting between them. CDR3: CAIRPRANNEQFF. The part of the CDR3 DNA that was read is TGTGCCATCCGGCCCAGGGCAAACAATGAG.

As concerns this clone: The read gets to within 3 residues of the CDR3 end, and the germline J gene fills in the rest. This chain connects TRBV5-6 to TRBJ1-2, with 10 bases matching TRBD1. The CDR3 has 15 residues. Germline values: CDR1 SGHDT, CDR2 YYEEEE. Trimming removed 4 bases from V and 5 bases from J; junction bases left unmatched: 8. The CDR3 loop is CASSPATGQGYGYTF. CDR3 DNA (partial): TGTGCCAGCAGCCCGGCCACGGGACAGGGGTATGGC.

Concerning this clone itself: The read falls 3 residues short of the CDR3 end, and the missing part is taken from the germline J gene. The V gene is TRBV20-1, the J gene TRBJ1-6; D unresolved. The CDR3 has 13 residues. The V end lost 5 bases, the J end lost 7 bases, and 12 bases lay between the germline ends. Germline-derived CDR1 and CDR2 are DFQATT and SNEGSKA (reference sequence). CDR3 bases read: TGCAGTGCTTCTTTTGGAGGGAATTCACCC. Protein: CSASFGGNSP. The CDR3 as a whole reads CSASFGGNSPLHF.

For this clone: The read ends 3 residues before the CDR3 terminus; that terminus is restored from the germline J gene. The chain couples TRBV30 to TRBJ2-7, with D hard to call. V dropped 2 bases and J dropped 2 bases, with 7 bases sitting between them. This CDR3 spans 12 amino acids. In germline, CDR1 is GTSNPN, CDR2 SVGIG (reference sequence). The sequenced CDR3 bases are TGTGCCTGGAGTCCAGACACCTACGAG. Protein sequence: CAWSPDTYE. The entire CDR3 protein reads CAWSPDTYEQYF.

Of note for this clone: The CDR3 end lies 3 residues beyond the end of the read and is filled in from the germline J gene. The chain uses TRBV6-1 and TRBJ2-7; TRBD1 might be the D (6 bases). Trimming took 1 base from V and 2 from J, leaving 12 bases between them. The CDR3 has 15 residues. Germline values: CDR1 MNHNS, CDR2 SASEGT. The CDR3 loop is CASSEEGDPTYEQYF. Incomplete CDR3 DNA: TGTGCCAGCAGTGAAGAGGGGGACCCCACCTACGAG.

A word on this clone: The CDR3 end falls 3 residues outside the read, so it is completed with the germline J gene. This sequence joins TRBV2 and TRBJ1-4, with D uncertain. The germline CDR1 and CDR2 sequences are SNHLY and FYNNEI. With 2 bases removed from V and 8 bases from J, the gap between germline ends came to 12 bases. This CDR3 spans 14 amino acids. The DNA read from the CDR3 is TGTGCCAGCAGTGAAAGGGCAGTCAAAGAAAAA. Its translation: CASSERAVKEK. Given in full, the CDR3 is CASSERAVKEKLFF.

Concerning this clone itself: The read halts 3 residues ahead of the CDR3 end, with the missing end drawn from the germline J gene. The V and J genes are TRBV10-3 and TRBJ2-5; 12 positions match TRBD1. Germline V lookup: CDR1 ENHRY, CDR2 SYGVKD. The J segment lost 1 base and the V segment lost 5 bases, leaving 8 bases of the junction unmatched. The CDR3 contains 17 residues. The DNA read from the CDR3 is TGTGCCATCAGTACCGGGACAGGGGGCGCTGGCCAAGAGACC. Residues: CAISTGTGGAGQET. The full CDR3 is CAISTGTGGAGQETQYF.